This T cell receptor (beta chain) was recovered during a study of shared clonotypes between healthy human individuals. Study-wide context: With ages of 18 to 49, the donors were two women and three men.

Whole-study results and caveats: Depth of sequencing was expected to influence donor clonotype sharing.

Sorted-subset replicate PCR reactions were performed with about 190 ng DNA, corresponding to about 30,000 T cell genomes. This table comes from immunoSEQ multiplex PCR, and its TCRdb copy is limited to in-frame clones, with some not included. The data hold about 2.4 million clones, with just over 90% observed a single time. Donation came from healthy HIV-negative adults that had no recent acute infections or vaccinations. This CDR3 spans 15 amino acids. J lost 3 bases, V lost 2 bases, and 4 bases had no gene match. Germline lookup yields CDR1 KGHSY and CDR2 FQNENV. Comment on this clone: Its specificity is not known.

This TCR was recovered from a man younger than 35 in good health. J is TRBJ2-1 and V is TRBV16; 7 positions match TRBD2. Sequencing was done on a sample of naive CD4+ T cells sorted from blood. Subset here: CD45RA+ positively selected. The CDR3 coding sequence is TGTGCCAGCAGCCAACGCGGGGACTACTACAATGAGCAGTTCTTC. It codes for CASSQRGDYYNEQFF.